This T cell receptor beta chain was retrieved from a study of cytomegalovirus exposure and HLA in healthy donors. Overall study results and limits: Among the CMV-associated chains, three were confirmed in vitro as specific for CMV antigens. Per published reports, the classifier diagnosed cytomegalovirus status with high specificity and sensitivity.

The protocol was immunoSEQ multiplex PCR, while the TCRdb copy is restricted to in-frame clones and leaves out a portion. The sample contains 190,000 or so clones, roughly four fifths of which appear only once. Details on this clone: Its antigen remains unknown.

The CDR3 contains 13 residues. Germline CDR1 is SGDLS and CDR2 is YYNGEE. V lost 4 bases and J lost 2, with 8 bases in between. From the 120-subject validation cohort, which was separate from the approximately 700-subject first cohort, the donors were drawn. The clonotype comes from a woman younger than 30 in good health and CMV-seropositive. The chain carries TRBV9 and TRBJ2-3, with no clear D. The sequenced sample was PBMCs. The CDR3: CASSYAVTDTQYF. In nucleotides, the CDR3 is TGTGCCAGCAGCTACGCAGTCACAGATACGCAGTATTTT. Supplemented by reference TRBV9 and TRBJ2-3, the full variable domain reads DSGVTQTPKHLITATGQRVTLRCSPRSGDLSVYWYQQSLDQGLQFLIQYYNGEERAKGNILERFSAQQFPDLHSELNLSSLELGDSALYFCASSYAVTDTQYFGPGTRLTVL.